These 6 T cell receptor beta chains came from one sample sequenced in a study of blood T cell repertoires in COVID-19. The data were produced by immunoSEQ multiplex PCR, yet TCRdb's version contains in-frame clones alone and is incomplete. Here the sample spans approximately 200,000 clones, 87% being singletons. Sequenced material: PBMCs or T cells enriched from blood (not recorded which). The origin of the receptors is a woman aged 25 to 45 who had recovered from COVID-19.

This clone was detected a few times. This sequence joins TRBV15 and TRBJ2-7; 7 bases are a match to TRBD2. Losses at the gene ends were 1 base for V and 5 bases for J; bases not matched to a gene: 11. CDR3 length: 16 amino acids. Germline V gives CDR1 LNHNV, CDR2 YYDKDF (reference sequence). CDR3 loop: CATSRVGGSYMDEQYF. As DNA, the CDR3 is TGTGCCACCAGCAGAGTTGGCGGGAGCTACATGGACGAGCAGTACTTC.

CDR3 bases: TGCGCCAGCAGCTTGTCCGGACAGGGCGTCTATGGCTACACCTTC. It is translated as CASSLSGQGVYGYTF. This chain connects TRBV5-1 to TRBJ1-2; 8 bases line up with TRBD1. The germline CDR1 and CDR2 sequences are SGHRS and YFSETQ. Trimming cost V 1 base and J 4 bases; bases outside gene matches: 6. The length of the CDR3 is 15 residues.

This chain connects TRBV21-1 to TRBJ2-5; the table names TRBD2, a call not compared with the DNA. TRBV21-1 is given as a pseudogene. This CDR3 has 22 residues. This chain's CDR3 is CASSKCTGPPFRTSGSKETQYF. The CDR3 region has the DNA TGTGCCAGCAGCAAATGTACGGGACCACCTTTTCGGACTAGCGGGAGTAAGGAGACCCAGTACTTC.

This chain links TRBV2 with TRBJ1-4; 7 nucleotides match TRBD1. Per germline, CDR1 SNHLY and CDR2 FYNNEI. The CDR3 has 15 amino acids. Losses at the gene ends were 10 bases for V and 0 bases for J; bases not matched to a gene: 8. DNA of the CDR3: TGTGCCACCACAAGGGACAGTACAACTAATGAAAAACTGTTTTTT. It translates to CATTRDSTTNEKLFF.

The V and J genes are TRBV4-2 and TRBJ1-2; 8 positions match TRBD1. The germline CDR1 and CDR2 sequences are LGHNA and YNFKEQ. The CDR3 totals 16 residues. V lost 1 base, J lost 5 bases, and 9 bases stayed unmatched. As DNA, the CDR3 is TGTGCCAGCAGCCAAGGGACAGGGCACCTACGGTATGGCTACACCTTC. The encoded protein is CASSQGTGHLRYGYTF.

The rearrangement uses TRBV5-4 and TRBJ2-1; D possibly corresponds to TRBD1 (5 bases). V lost 0 bases and J 6 bases, leaving 19 bases between the germline ends. CDR3 length: 17 amino acids. Per the germline V gene, CDR1 is SGHNT and CDR2 is YYREEE (reference sequence). Here the CDR3 DNA reads TGTGCCAGCAGCTTGGTGAAAGGGGCTAAAGGGCCCAATGAGCAGTTCTTC. Protein sequence: CASSLVKGAKGPNEQFF.